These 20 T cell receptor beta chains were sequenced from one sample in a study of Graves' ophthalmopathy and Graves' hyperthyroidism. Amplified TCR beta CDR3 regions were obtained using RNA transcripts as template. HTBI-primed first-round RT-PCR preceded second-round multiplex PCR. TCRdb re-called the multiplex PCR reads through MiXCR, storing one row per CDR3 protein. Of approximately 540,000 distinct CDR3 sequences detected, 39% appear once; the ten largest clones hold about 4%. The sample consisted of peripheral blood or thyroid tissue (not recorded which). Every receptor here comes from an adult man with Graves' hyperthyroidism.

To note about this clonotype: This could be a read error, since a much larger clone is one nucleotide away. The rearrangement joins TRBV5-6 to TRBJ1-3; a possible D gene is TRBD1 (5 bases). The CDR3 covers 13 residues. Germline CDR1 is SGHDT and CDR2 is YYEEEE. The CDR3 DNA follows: TGTGCCAGCTGCTTTGAAGGGACGAACACCATATATTTT. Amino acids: CASCFEGTNTIYF.

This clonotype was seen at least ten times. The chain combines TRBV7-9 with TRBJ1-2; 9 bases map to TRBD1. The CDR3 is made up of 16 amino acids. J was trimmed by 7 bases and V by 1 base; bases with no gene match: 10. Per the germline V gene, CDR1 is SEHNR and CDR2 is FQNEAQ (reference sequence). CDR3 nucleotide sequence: TGTGCCAGCAGCTTAGATTGGACAGGGGATTCTTCTGGCTACACCTTC. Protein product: CASSLDWTGDSSGYTF.

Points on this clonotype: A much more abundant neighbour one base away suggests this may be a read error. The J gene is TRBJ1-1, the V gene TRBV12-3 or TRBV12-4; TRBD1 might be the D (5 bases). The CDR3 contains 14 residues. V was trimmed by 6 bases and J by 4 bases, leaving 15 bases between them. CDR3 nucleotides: TGTGCCAGCAGGAGGGGAGGGATGAGCACTGAAGCTTTCTTT. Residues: CASRRGGMSTEAFF.

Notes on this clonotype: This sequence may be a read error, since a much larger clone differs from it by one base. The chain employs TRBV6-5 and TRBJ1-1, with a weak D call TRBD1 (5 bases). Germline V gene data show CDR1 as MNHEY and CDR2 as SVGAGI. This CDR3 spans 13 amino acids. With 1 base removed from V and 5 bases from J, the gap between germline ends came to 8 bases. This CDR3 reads CASSYYRTTEAFF. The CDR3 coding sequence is TGTGCCAGCAGTTACTACAGGACTACTGAAGCTTTCTTT.

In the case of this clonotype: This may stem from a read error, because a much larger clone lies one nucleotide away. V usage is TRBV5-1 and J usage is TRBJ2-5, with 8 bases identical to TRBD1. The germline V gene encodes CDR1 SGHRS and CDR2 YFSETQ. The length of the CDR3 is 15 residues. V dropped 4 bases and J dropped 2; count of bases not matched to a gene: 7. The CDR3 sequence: CASSVGQGDQETQYF. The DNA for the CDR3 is TGCGCCAGCAGCGTAGGACAGGGAGATCAAGAGACCCAGTACTTC.

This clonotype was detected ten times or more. The CDR3: CASSTPISTGYTF. CDR3 bases: TGTGCCAGCAGCACCCCCATTTCAACGGGCTACACCTTC. The chain uses TRBV11-1 and TRBJ1-2, with no clear D. The CDR3 runs 13 residues. CDR1 is SGHAT and CDR2 is FQDESV in the germline V gene (reference sequence). The V end lost 5 bases, the J end lost 8 bases, and 15 bases lay between the germline ends.

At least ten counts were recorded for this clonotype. For the CDR3, the DNA is TGTGCCAGCAGCTTAGGTTCGCATGGCTACACCTTC. Translating it yields CASSLGSHGYTF. This chain links TRBV7-2 with TRBJ1-2; no clear D gene. In germline, CDR1 is SGHTA, CDR2 FQGNSA. V was clipped by 1 base and J by 6 bases, with 6 bases between them. The CDR3 length is 12 residues.

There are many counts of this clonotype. The CDR3 DNA is TGTGCCAGCAGCTTGGACGAGGACAGGGGGCACTCCTTTGGCTACACCTTC. The encoded protein is CASSLDEDRGHSFGYTF. The J gene is TRBJ1-2, the V gene TRBV5-5, with 11 nucleotides matching TRBD1. The CDR3 covers 17 residues. The ends lost 0 bases at V and 7 bases at J; junction bases unmatched: 11. Germline V CDR1 and CDR2: SGHKS, YYEKEE (reference sequence).

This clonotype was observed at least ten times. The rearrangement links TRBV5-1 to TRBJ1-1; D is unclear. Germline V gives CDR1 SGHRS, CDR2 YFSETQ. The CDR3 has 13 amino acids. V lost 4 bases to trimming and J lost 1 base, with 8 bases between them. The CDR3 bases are TGCGCCAGCAGCCCCGTCCGGAACACTGAAGCTTTCTTT. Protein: CASSPVRNTEAFF.

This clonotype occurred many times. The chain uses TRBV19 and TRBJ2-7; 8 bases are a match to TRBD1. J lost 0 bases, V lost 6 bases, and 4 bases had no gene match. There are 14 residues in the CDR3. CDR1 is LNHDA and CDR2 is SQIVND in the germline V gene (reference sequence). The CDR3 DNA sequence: TGTGCCAGTAGATCCACAGGGGGCTCCTACGAGCAGTACTTC. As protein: CASRSTGGSYEQYF.

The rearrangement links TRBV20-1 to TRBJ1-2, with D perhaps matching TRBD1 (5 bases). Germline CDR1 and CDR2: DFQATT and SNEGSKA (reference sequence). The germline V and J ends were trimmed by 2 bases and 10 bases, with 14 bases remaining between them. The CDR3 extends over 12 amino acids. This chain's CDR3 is CSARQGLTNYTF. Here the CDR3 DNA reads TGCAGTGCTAGACAGGGACTCACGAACTACACCTTC.

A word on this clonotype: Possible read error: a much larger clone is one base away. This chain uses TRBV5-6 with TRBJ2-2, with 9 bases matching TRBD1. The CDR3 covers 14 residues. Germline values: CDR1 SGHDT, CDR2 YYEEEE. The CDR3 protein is CAGSWTGAGGELFF. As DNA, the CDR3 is TGTGCCGGCAGCTGGACAGGGGCCGGCGGGGAGCTGTTTTTT. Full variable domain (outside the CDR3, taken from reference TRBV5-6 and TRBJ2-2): DAGVTQSPTHLIKTRGQQVTLRCSPKSGHDTVSWYQQALGQGPQFIFQYYEEEERQRGNFPDRFSGHQFPNYSSELNVNALLLGDSALYLCAGSWTGAGGELFFGEGSRLTVL.

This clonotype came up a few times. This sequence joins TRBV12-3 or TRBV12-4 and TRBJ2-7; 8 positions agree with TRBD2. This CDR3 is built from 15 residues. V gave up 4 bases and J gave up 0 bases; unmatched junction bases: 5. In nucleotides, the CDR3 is TGTGCCAGCAGTTCGGGAGGGACTCCCTCCTACGAGCAGTACTTC. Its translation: CASSSGGTPSYEQYF.

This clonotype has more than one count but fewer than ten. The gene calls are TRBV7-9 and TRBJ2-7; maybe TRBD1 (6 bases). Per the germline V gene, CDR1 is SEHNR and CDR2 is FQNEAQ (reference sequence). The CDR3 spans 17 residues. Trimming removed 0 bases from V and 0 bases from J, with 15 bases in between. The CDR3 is CASSLAVGQISSYEQYF. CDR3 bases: TGTGCCAGCAGCTTAGCGGTGGGACAAATATCCTCCTACGAGCAGTACTTC.

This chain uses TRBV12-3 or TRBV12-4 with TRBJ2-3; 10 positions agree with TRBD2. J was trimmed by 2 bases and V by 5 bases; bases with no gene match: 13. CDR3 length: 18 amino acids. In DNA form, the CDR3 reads TGTGCCAGCAGTGCCCCCAGCGGGGGGGCCGAATTCACAGATACGCAGTATTTT. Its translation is CASSAPSGGAEFTDTQYF.

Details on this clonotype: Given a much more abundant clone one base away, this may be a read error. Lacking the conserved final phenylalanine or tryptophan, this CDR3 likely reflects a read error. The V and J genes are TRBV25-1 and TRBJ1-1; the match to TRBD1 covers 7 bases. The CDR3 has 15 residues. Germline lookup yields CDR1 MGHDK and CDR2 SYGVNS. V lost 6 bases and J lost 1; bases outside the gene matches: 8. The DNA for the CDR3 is TGTGCCAGCAGCCCAATACAGGGGTGGAACACTGAAGCTTTCCTT. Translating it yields CASSPIQGWNTEAFL.

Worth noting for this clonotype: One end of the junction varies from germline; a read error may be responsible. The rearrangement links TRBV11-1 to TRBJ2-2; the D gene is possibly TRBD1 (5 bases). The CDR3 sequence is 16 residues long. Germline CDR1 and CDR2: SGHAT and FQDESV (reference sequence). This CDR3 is CASSEYSRARTGELFF. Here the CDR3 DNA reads TGCGCCAGCAGTGAGTACTCCAGGGCGCGGACCGGGGAGCTGTTTTTT.

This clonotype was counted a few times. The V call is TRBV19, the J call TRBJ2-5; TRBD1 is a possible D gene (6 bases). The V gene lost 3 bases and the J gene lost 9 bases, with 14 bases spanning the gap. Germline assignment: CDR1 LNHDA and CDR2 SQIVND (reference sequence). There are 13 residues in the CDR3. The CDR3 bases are TGTGCCAGTAGTATTCAGGGGCCGGTGGCCCAGTACTTC. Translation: CASSIQGPVAQYF.

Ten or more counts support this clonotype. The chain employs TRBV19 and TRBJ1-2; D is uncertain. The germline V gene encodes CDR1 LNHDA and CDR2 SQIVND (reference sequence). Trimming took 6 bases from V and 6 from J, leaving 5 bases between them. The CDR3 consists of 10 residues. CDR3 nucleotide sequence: TGTGCCAGTAGACTTAATGGCTACACCTTC. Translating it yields CASRLNGYTF.

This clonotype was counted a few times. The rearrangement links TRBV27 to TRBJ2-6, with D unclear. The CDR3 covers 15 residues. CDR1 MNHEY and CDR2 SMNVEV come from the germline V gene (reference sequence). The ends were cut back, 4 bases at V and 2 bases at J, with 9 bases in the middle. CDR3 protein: CASSSTAPGANVLTF. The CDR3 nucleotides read TGTGCCAGCAGTTCTACAGCTCCTGGGGCCAACGTCCTGACTTTC. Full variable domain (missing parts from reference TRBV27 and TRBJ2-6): EAQVTQNPRYLITVTGKKLTVTCSQNMNHEYMSWYRQDPGLGLRQIYYSMNVEVTDKGDVPEGYKVSRKEKRNFPLILESPSPNQTSLYFCASSSTAPGANVLTFGAGSRLTVL.